The source of this T cell receptor beta chain is a study of cytomegalovirus exposure and HLA in healthy donors. Across the whole study: A prior analysis found 95 million to 140 million unique TCR beta sequences from 150 million to 200 million T cells.

The PCR had 60 Vbeta and 13 Jbeta primers. Sequencing used immunoSEQ multiplex PCR; TCRdb keeps in-frame clones, though not all of them. The profile covers around 130,000 clones, with 70% to 80% appearing a single time and approximately 2.6% taken by the ten largest. Germline V gives CDR1 MNHEY, CDR2 SMNVEV (reference sequence). The V segment lost 3 bases and the J segment 0 bases; nucleotides outside the gene matches: 7. The CDR3 covers 16 residues. Sequenced material: PBMCs. This sequence was found in a human donor in good health. The rearrangement links TRBV27 to TRBJ1-1; TRBD1 aligns across 7 bases. The CDR3 DNA reads TGTGCCAGCAGTTTGGGCAGGGGGTCCCTGAACACTGAAGCTTTCTTT. Its protein product is CASSLGRGSLNTEAFF.